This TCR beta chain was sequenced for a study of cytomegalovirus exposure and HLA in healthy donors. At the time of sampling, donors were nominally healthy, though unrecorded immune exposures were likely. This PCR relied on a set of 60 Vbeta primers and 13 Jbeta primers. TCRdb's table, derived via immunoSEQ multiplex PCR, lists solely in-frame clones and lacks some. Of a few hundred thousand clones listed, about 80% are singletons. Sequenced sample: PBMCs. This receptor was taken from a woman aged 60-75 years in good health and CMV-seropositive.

CDR3 in amino acids: CASSFDSNTEAFF. CDR3 coding DNA: TGTGCCAGCAGCTTTGACAGTAACACTGAAGCTTTCTTT. The genes are TRBV7-9 and TRBJ1-1; D might be TRBD1 (5 bases). CDR3 length: 13 amino acids. Germline-derived CDR1 and CDR2 are SEHNR and FQNEAQ (reference sequence). Trimming left V 3 bases short and J 2 bases short, with 7 bases between. Full variable domain (rest looked up from reference TRBV7-9 and TRBJ1-1): DTGVSQNPRHKITKRGQNVTFRCDPISEHNRLYWYRQTLGQGPEFLTYFQNEAQLEKSRLLSDRFSAERPKGSFSTLEIQRTEQGDSAMYLCASSFDSNTEAFFGQGTRLTVV.